These 4 T cell receptor beta chains originate from one sample sequenced in a study of blood T cell repertoires in COVID-19. The assay was immunoSEQ multiplex PCR, and TCRdb's table has in-frame clones only and misses some. The sample has tens of thousands of clones, roughly 76% seen once. The specimen sequenced was peripheral blood. Receptors originate from a woman aged 55-75 years with acute or convalescent COVID-19.

The chain uses TRBV18 and TRBJ1-6; TRBD1 is a possible D gene (6 bases). Germline CDR1 is KGHSH and CDR2 is LQKENI. This CDR3 spans 17 amino acids. V was shortened by 3 bases and J by 9 bases, with 21 bases between the two germline ends. The CDR3 DNA reads TGTGCCAGCTCACCCGGATTGGCGGGGGCGCCCGGTTCACCCCTCCACTTT. As protein: CASSPGLAGAPGSPLHF.

The chain combines TRBV7-3 with TRBJ2-1; 10 bases are a match to TRBD2. The junction had 12 bases not matched to a gene; V was cut back by 5 bases and J by 5 bases. The germline CDR1 and CDR2 sequences are SGHTA and FQGTGA. The CDR3 covers 17 residues. The CDR3 loop reads CASSPLRTSGKNNEQFF. The DNA of the CDR3 is TGTGCCAGCAGCCCCCTGCGTACTAGCGGGAAAAACAATGAGCAGTTCTTC.

This chain uses TRBV3-1 (or the pseudogene TRBV3-2) with TRBJ2-7; the D gene is possibly TRBD2 (5 bases). The germline V gene encodes CDR1 LGHDT and CDR2 YNNKEL (reference sequence). The V gene lost 1 base and the J gene lost 7 bases, with 8 bases spanning the gap. This CDR3 comprises 12 residues. CDR3 in amino acids: CASSQVGGEQYF. CDR3 nucleotide sequence: TGTGCCAGCAGCCAAGTCGGCGGGGAGCAGTACTTC.

This chain links TRBV30 with TRBJ2-6; D uncertain. Per germline, CDR1 GTSNPN and CDR2 SVGIG (reference sequence). V was shortened by 1 base and J by 0 bases, with 7 bases between the two germline ends. The CDR3 extends over 15 amino acids. Here the CDR3 reads CAWSAVFSGANVLTF. The CDR3 region has the DNA TGTGCCTGGAGTGCCGTGTTCTCTGGGGCCAACGTCCTGACTTTC.